This T cell receptor (beta chain) was sequenced during a study of human T cells and chemical hapten exposure. This clonotype has a count of ten or more. TCRdb re-called the 5' RACE reads with MiXCR, one entry per CDR3 protein. The sample includes some 150,000 distinct CDR3 sequences, 4.1% of them seen just once. This CDR3 region has 15 residues. Trimming took off 7 bases at V and 4 bases at J, with 16 bases between the two ends. Per germline, CDR1 MNHEY and CDR2 SMNVEV (reference sequence). The template was total RNA from unfractionated whole blood. This rearrangement joins TRBV27 to TRBJ2-2, with D possibly matching TRBD1 (6 bases). This TCR was recovered from a female donor in good health. This chain's CDR3 is CASNPGQGFTGELFF. The CDR3 region has the DNA TGTGCCAGCAATCCGGGGCAGGGGTTCACCGGGGAGCTGTTTTTT.